These 10 T cell receptor delta chains were sequenced from one sample in a study of gammadelta T cells in human blood. TCRdb reanalyzed the RT-PCR reads using CATT. The data hold around 310 delta-chain clones, with about two fifths observed a single time. Input material: non-Vgamma9Vdelta2 gamma-delta T cells from cord blood. The receptors stem from a newborn.

Notes on this clone: This may be a read error: a much more frequent sequence differs by one nucleotide. V gene TRDV1 combines with J gene TRDJ1, with D perhaps matching TRDD3 (5 bases). V was cut by 6 bases and J by 0 bases, with 20 bases left in between. The germline V gene encodes CDR1 TSWWSYY and CDR2 QGS. The CDR3 is 17 residues long. CDR3 in DNA: TGTGCTCTTGGAAACAGCGGGGGGGGGGTGTACACCGATAAACTCATCTTT. It encodes CALGNSGGGVYTDKLIF.

This clone is hyperexpanded (1% or more) within its sample. The same CDR3 also results from other DNA sequences found in this sample. The rearrangement uses TRDV1 and TRDJ1, with TRDD3 identical over 13 bases. Germline V lookup: CDR1 TSWWSYY, CDR2 QGS. The CDR3 is made up of 22 amino acids. Trimming removed 5 bases from V and 3 bases from J; junction bases left unmatched: 24. The CDR3 sequence: CALGNAAFLRCTGGYAADKLIF. DNA for the CDR3: TGTGCTCTTGGGAACGCGGCCTTCCTACGGTGTACTGGGGGATACGCAGCCGATAAACTCATCTTT.

For this clone: A much larger clonotype is one base distant, so this may be a read error. In the same sample, other DNA sequences code for this CDR3. The chain employs TRDV1 and TRDJ1; the match to TRDD3 covers 13 bases. Trimming cost V 3 bases and J 5 bases; bases outside gene matches: 18. This CDR3 spans 20 amino acids. From germline, CDR1 is TSWWSYY and CDR2 QGS. This CDR3 is CALGDTYSYWGIRVVDKLIF. CDR3 in DNA: TGTGCTCTTGGGGACACCTATTCCTACTGGGGGATACGAGTAGTAGATAAACTCATCTTT.

Sample share makes this clone large. A read error is possible here, since a much larger clone lies one base away. Other DNA variants within this sample encode the same CDR3. V gene TRDV1 combines with J gene TRDJ1; D is perhaps TRDD2 or TRDD3 (7 bases each). Trimming removed 4 bases from V and 7 bases from J, with 25 bases in between. Germline values: CDR1 TSWWSYY, CDR2 QGS. The CDR3 consists of 17 residues. The CDR3 loop is CALGAPSSPYWGPKLIF. CDR3 DNA: TGTGCTCTTGGGGCACCTTCCTCCCCATACTGGGGTCCTAAACTCATCTTT.

This clone is large (0.1 to 1%) in the sample. The sample has other DNA sequences that encode this CDR3 too. The chain employs TRDV2 and TRDJ3; 11 bases fit TRDD3. V dropped 3 bases and J dropped 2; count of bases not matched to a gene: 14. The CDR3 covers 21 residues. Germline CDR1 is GEAIGNYY and CDR2 is EKD. Here the CDR3 reads CACDSKPWGIRATWDTRQMFF. CDR3 DNA sequence: TGTGCCTGTGACTCAAAACCGTGGGGGATACGCGCCACCTGGGACACCCGACAGATGTTTTTC.

With regard to this clone: A read error is possible here, since a much larger clone lies one base away. Other DNA sequences in this sample translate to the same CDR3. The chain carries TRDV1 and TRDJ1, with TRDD3 matching 9 bases. The germline gives CDR1 TSWWSYY, CDR2 QGS. This CDR3 is 18 amino acids long. In nucleotides, the CDR3 is TGTGCTCTCCCCTTTTCTGGGGGATTTGCGCCGGACACTGATAAACTCATCTTT. Protein sequence: CALPFSGGFAPDTDKLIF.

A note on this clone: A much larger clone differs by one base, so this may be a read error. V is TRDV1 and J is TRDJ1; 8 bases are a match to TRDD3. Germline V gene data show CDR1 as TSWWSYY and CDR2 as QGS. This CDR3 is 19 amino acids long. The CDR3 sequence is CALGGNNRDTRISTEKLIF. CDR3 in DNA: TGTGCTCTTGGGGGTAATAATCGGGATACGCGTATTTCTACCGAAAAACTCATCTTT.

This clone qualifies as hyperexpanded. This CDR3 is also generated by other DNA sequences in the sample. The chain combines TRDV1 with TRDJ1; TRDD3 agrees at 13 bases. V shed 3 bases, J shed 4 bases, and the junction held 17 bases outside the gene matches. Germline lookup yields CDR1 TSWWSYY and CDR2 QGS. This CDR3 has 20 amino acids. The CDR3 DNA sequence: TGTGCTCTTGGGGACACCTATTCCTACTGGGGGATACGAGTAGTCGATAAACTCATCTTT. This gives the protein CALGDTYSYWGIRVVDKLIF.

This clone is termed large. The same CDR3 also results from other DNA sequences found in this sample. V gene TRDV2 combines with J gene TRDJ1, with 8 bases fitting TRDD3. Germline trimming cut 1 base from V and 0 bases from J; bases unmatched to any gene: 0. The length of the CDR3 is 14 residues. CDR1 GEAIGNYY and CDR2 EKD come from the germline V gene. The CDR3 here is CACDTGGYTDKLIF. CDR3 DNA: TGTGCCTGTGACACTGGGGGATACACCGATAAACTCATCTTT.

In this sample, this clone turned up once. With only one base between it and a far larger clone, this is likely a read error. This chain links TRDV1 with TRDJ1, with 10 bases that match TRDD3. CDR1 is TSWWSYY and CDR2 is QGS in the germline V gene. The J segment lost 0 bases and the V segment lost 4 bases, leaving 17 bases of the junction unmatched. This CDR3 is built from 20 residues. The CDR3 loop reads CALGANCRLGDKENTDKLIF. The CDR3 DNA follows: TGTGCTCTTGGGGCCAATTGTCGGCTGGGGGATAAAGAGAACACCGATAAACTCATCTTT.